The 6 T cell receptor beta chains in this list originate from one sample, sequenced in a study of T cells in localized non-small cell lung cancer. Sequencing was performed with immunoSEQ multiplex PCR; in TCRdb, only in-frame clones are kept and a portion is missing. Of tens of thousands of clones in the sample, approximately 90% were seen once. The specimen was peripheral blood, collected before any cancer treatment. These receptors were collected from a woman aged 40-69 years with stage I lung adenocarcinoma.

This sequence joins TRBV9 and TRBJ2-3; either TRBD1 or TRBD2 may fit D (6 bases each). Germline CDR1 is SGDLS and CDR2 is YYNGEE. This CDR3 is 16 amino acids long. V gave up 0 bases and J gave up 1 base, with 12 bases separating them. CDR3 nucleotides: TGTGCCAGCAGCGTAGGTTCTAGGGGGGGCACAGATACGCAGTATTTT. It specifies CASSVGSRGGTDTQYF.

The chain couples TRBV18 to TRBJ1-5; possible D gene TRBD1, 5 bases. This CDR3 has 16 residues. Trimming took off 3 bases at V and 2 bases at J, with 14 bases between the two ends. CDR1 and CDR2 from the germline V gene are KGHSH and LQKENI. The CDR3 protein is CASSPGVGGGNQPQHF. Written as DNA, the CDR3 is TGTGCCAGCTCACCCGGCGTAGGAGGGGGCAATCAGCCCCAGCATTTT. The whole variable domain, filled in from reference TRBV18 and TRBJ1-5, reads NAGVMQNPRHLVRRRGQEARLRCSPMKGHSHVYWYRQLPEEGLKFMVYLQKENIIDESGMPKERFSAEFPKEGPSILRIQQVVRGDSAAYFCASSPGVGGGNQPQHFGDGTRLSIL.

CDR3 bases: TGCAGCGTTGAGGGCCTCACCGGGGAGCTGTTTTTT. Protein product: CSVEGLTGELFF. This sequence joins TRBV29-1 and TRBJ2-2, with D hard to call. Germline V CDR1 and CDR2: SQVTM, ANQGSEA. The CDR3 sequence is 12 residues long. Trimming left V 3 bases short and J 4 bases short, with 6 bases between.

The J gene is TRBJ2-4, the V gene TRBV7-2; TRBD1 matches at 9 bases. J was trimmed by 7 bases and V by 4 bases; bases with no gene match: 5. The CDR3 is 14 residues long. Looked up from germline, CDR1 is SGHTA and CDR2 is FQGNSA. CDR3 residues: CASSSGTGTNIQYF. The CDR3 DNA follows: TGTGCCAGCAGCTCGGGGACAGGGACGAACATTCAGTACTTC.

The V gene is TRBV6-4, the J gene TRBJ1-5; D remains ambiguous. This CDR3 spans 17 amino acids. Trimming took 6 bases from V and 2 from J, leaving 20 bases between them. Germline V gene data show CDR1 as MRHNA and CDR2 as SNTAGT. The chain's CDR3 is CASSRLHRNWGNQPQHF. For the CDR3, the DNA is TGTGCCAGCAGCCGATTACACCGAAACTGGGGCAATCAGCCCCAGCATTTT.

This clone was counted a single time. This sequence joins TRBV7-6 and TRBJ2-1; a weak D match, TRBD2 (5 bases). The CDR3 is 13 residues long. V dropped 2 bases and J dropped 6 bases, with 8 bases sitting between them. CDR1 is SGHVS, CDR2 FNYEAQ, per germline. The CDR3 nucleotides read TGTGCCAGCAGCTTAAACAGCGGCAATGAGCAGTTCTTC. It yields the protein CASSLNSGNEQFF.